This T cell receptor beta chain was observed in a study of blood T cell repertoires in COVID-19. About the research overall: Material from acute and convalescent COVID-19 was sourced from the United States, Italy and Spain.

The V gene end was trimmed by 5 bases and the J gene end by 4 bases; junction bases not matched to a gene: 6. This CDR3 spans 14 amino acids. CDR1 and CDR2 (germline): SEHNR, FQNEAQ (reference sequence). How the authors handled the data: Amplification with reference gene primers provided the estimates of nucleated cell counts. Libraries were prepared by immunoSEQ multiplex PCR; TCRdb keeps only in-frame clonotypes and omits some of them. V, J and clone size are those of that table, while D and trimming were read from the DNA. The sample shows tens of thousands of clones, just under 85% of them seen only once.

The sequencing sample was made of peripheral blood. The gene calls are TRBV7-9 and TRBJ1-1, with 8 bases fitting TRBD1. This TCR was sampled from a man aged 45-65 years with active COVID-19. CDR3 coding DNA: TGTGCCAGCAGCCACCACAGGGGGGGCACTGAAGCTTTCTTT. This translates into CASSHHRGGTEAFF.